The T cell receptor beta chain described here comes from a study of blood T cell repertoires in COVID-19. Background on the study: Sites in the United States, Italy and Spain provided acute and convalescent COVID-19 samples. Sample material is recorded as cDNA or gDNA derived from T cells, B-cell-depleted T cells, or PBMCs.

The V gene's germline CDR1 is LGHDT and CDR2 YNNKEL (reference sequence). V gave up 0 bases and J gave up 5 bases, with 7 bases separating them. CDR3 length: 14 amino acids. In the authors' workflow: Amplification from reference gene primers served as the basis for estimated nucleated cell counts. Generated by immunoSEQ multiplex PCR, the TCRdb table keeps only in-frame clones and is missing some. V and J calls plus clone size are reproduced from that table; the DNA served to infer D and trimming. The table shows 200,000 to 300,000 clones, with approximately 80% occurring only once. This clonotype was obtained from a human donor in a cohort sampled during active COVID-19. Sample: peripheral blood. V and J are TRBV3-1 (or the pseudogene TRBV3-2) and TRBJ2-2; D ambiguous. DNA for the CDR3: TGTGCCAGCAGCCAAGATATAGTGACCGGGGAGCTGTTTTTT. Its translation is CASSQDIVTGELFF.